This T cell receptor beta chain was retrieved from a study of chemoradiotherapy in HPV16-positive cancers. Findings and limits, study-wide: HPV-responsive T-cell expansion during chemoradiotherapy was linked to improved recurrence-free survival in HPV16-positive patients.

This clone is a singleton in its sample. What it binds is not known. The CDR3 runs to 16 residues. V shed 8 bases, J shed 5 bases, and the junction held 14 bases outside the gene matches. Germline V CDR1 and CDR2: LNHNV, YYDKDF (reference sequence). Repeated repertoire sampling spanned the course of chemoradiotherapy. Using immunoSEQ multiplex PCR, the repertoire was profiled, and TCRdb retains in-frame clones only, with some absent. In the table there are about 16,000 clones, approximately 70% of which are singletons. This receptor was obtained from a human donor with HPV-associated anogenital cancer. The source material was tumor tissue, sampled from a patient who underwent chemoradiotherapy. The chain recombines TRBV15 with TRBJ2-5; 10 bases match TRBD1. The CDR3 sequence is CATPSGGQGVWETQYF. The CDR3 DNA is TGTGCCACCCCCTCGGGAGGACAGGGGGTTTGGGAGACCCAGTACTTC.